The clone carrying this TCR beta chain came up a few times. Its antigen remains unknown. V shed 6 bases and J 3 bases; nucleotides not matched to a gene: 11. There are 15 residues in the CDR3. CDR1 is DFQATT, CDR2 SNEGSKA, per germline (reference sequence). This entry comes from a study of identical twins. General study findings and limits: Abundant beta clonotypes from cord blood had fewer insertions, unlike memory repertoires, which showed none. Out-of-frame alpha sequences common to twins were enriched for low generation probability.

A universal primer site was added by template switching, and unique molecular identifiers were carried by the cDNA. MiXCR, run by TCRdb on the 5' RACE reads, gives a single entry per CDR3 protein. The sample carries about 530,000 distinct CDR3 sequences, approximately 16% recorded once. The same data also contributed to another study, on yellow fever vaccine responses in identical twins.

The gene calls are TRBV20-1 and TRBJ2-7; 10 bases are shared with TRBD2. This TCR was sampled from a woman between 18 and 30 years old in good health. What was sequenced was CD4+ T cells sorted from blood. The DNA for the CDR3 is TGCAGTGCCTCAAGAGCGGGAGGGGACAACTACGAGCAGTACTTC. Its translation is CSASRAGGDNYEQYF.